This passage covers 23 T cell receptor beta chains from one sample sequenced in a study of T cell responses to AZD1222 COVID-19 vaccine. TCRdb keeps only in-frame clones here, not all; method: immunoSEQ multiplex PCR. The sample has 150,000 to 200,000 clones; just over 90% are singletons. Sequences were derived from peripheral blood, sampled on day 0 of AZD1222 vaccination. Source of these receptors: an adult in good health.

This clone was detected only once. This chain connects TRBV7-8 to TRBJ2-3; D is ambiguous. V shed 3 bases and J shed 5 bases, with 12 bases lying between them. The CDR3 loop spans 14 amino acids. Germline V CDR1 and CDR2: SGHVS, FQNEAQ. CDR3: CASSFGESGDTQYF. CDR3 sequence (DNA): TGTGCCAGCAGCTTCGGAGAGTCAGGAGATACGCAGTATTTT.

The chain has TRBV15 and TRBJ2-1; 9 bases are a match to TRBD1. The CDR3 is 15 residues long. The V and J ends lost 2 bases and 4 bases, in that order; junction bases with no gene match: 3. The germline CDR1 and CDR2 sequences are LNHNV and YYDKDF (reference sequence). CDR3 amino acids: CATSRPGTGYNEQFF. CDR3 in DNA: TGTGCCACCAGCAGACCCGGGACAGGGTACAATGAGCAGTTCTTC.

CDR3 region: CASSPGGDYYNEQFF. The DNA of the CDR3 is TGTGCCAGCAGCCCAGGGGGGGACTACTACAATGAGCAGTTCTTC. The gene calls are TRBV7-7 and TRBJ2-1; possibly TRBD1 or TRBD2 for D (7 bases each). V lost 5 bases and J lost 3, with 14 bases in between. Germline V gives CDR1 SSHAT, CDR2 FNYEAQ (reference sequence). This CDR3 spans 15 amino acids.

The chain has TRBV27 and TRBJ2-1; D unclear. The CDR3 is 12 residues long. The V end lost 3 bases, the J end lost 5 bases, and 5 bases lay between the germline ends. Germline assignment: CDR1 MNHEY and CDR2 SMNVEV (reference sequence). For the CDR3, the DNA is TGTGCCAGCAGTTTGCCGAACAATGAGCAGTTCTTC. Its protein product is CASSLPNNEQFF.

This chain joins TRBV7-9 and TRBJ2-7; 14 bases line up with TRBD2. Germline values: CDR1 SEHNR, CDR2 FQNEAQ (reference sequence). V lost 5 bases to trimming and J lost 4 bases; unmatched junction nucleotides: 10. The CDR3 extends over 17 amino acids. In DNA form, the CDR3 reads TGTGCCAGCAGCCCAGGGGGACTAGCGGGGGACGGGTACGAGCAGTACTTC. It is translated as CASSPGGLAGDGYEQYF.

CDR3 sequence (DNA): TGCAGCGTCTCAGGGTTTGCCTACGAGCAGTACTTC. This translates into CSVSGFAYEQYF. The chain combines TRBV29-1 with TRBJ2-7, with D perhaps TRBD1 (5 bases). The CDR3 spans 12 residues. Germline V CDR1 and CDR2: SQVTM, ANQGSEA. Trimming removed 6 bases from V and 2 bases from J, with 11 bases in between.

V usage is TRBV15 and J usage is TRBJ2-7, with D possibly being TRBD2 (5 bases). The CDR3 spans 15 residues. Trimming removed 0 bases at V and 0 bases at J, with 9 bases between. Germline V gene lookup returns CDR1 LNHNV and CDR2 YYDKDF (reference sequence). CDR3 nucleotide sequence: TGTGCCACCAGCAGAGATCAAACTAGCTCCTACGAGCAGTACTTC. This sequence encodes CATSRDQTSSYEQYF.

This chain uses TRBV2 with TRBJ2-7; D gene unclear. From germline, CDR1 is SNHLY and CDR2 FYNNEI. The CDR3 runs to 13 residues. Trimming took 4 bases from V and 6 from J, leaving 13 bases between them. CDR3 protein: CASSVTGVVEQYF. The DNA of the CDR3 is TGTGCCAGCAGTGTGACTGGGGTCGTCGAGCAGTACTTC. The full variable domain, completed using reference TRBV2 and TRBJ2-7, is EPEVTQTPSHQVTQMGQEVILRCVPISNHLYFYWYRQILGQKVEFLVSFYNNEISEKSEIFDDQFSVERPDGSNFTLKIRSTKLEDSAMYFCASSVTGVVEQYFGPGTRLTVT.

The genes are TRBV6-1 and TRBJ2-3; the D gene could be TRBD1 or TRBD2 (5 bases each). This CDR3 spans 17 amino acids. The germline V and J ends were trimmed by 1 base and 0 bases, with 14 bases remaining between them. Germline loops: CDR1 MNHNS, CDR2 SASEGT. The CDR3: CASSEVGVGKSTDTQYF. The CDR3 nucleotides read TGTGCCAGCAGTGAAGTGGGGGTGGGGAAAAGCACAGATACGCAGTATTTT.

The V call is TRBV7-2, the J call TRBJ1-1, with D possibly TRBD1 on 5 matching bases. Germline CDR1 is SGHTA and CDR2 is FQGNSA. This CDR3 has 15 residues. Trimming pared 4 bases from V and 7 bases from J, leaving 19 bases between. The chain's CDR3 is CASSSPGTELFEAFF. The CDR3 region has the DNA TGTGCCAGCAGCTCTCCCGGGACGGAGTTATTTGAAGCTTTCTTT.

The chain couples TRBV6-6 to TRBJ2-1; D gene ambiguous. The germline V gene has CDR1 MNHNY and CDR2 SVGAGI (reference sequence). The CDR3 covers 15 residues. Trimming removed 6 bases at V and 5 bases at J, with 17 bases between. CDR3 loop: CASSPGRRINNEQFF. CDR3 nucleotide sequence: TGTGCCAGCAGCCCCGGGCGGCGTATTAACAATGAGCAGTTCTTC.

The CDR3 region is CASSPRAISSDTQYF. In DNA form, the CDR3 reads TGTGCCAGCAGCCCCAGAGCCATTTCCTCAGATACGCAGTATTTT. V usage is TRBV3-1 (or the pseudogene TRBV3-2) and J usage is TRBJ2-3; no reliable D call. Germline V gene data show CDR1 as LGHDT and CDR2 as YNNKEL (reference sequence). The CDR3 consists of 15 residues. The V end lost 4 bases, the J end lost 4 bases, and 15 bases lay between the germline ends.

CDR3 loop: CASSFISGTGGGTEAFF. DNA for the CDR3: TGTGCCAGCAGCTTTATCTCCGGGACAGGGGGCGGGACTGAAGCTTTCTTT. The V and J genes are TRBV7-9 and TRBJ1-1; 12 bases are shared with TRBD1. This CDR3 has 17 residues. J gave up 5 bases and V 3 bases, and 10 bases lay outside the gene matches. CDR1 is SEHNR, CDR2 FQNEAQ, per germline (reference sequence). The variable domain in full, completed from reference TRBV7-9 and TRBJ1-1, reads DTGVSQNPRHKITKRGQNVTFRCDPISEHNRLYWYRQTLGQGPEFLTYFQNEAQLEKSRLLSDRFSAERPKGSFSTLEIQRTEQGDSAMYLCASSFISGTGGGTEAFFGQGTRLTVV.

The gene calls are TRBV3-1 (or the pseudogene TRBV3-2) and TRBJ2-1; D gene uncertain. Germline V CDR1 and CDR2: LGHDT, YNNKEL (reference sequence). This CDR3 contains 16 residues. V was pared by 1 base and J by 0 bases, with 10 bases between. Here the CDR3 reads CASSQGKGSSYNEQFF. The CDR3 DNA reads as TGTGCCAGCAGCCAAGGGAAGGGCAGCTCCTACAATGAGCAGTTCTTC.

This chain uses TRBV5-1 with TRBJ1-1, with a possible D match to TRBD1 (5 bases). The CDR3 is 16 amino acids. CDR1 is SGHRS, CDR2 YFSETQ, per germline. With 1 base removed from V and 1 base from J, the gap between germline ends came to 14 bases. The CDR3 protein is CASSLRAGFENTEAFF. The CDR3 bases are TGCGCCAGCAGCTTGAGGGCAGGGTTCGAGAACACTGAAGCTTTCTTT.

V and J are TRBV5-6 and TRBJ2-7; tentatively, D is TRBD2 (5 bases). The CDR3 consists of 14 residues. Germline V gene sequence: CDR1 SGHDT, CDR2 YYEEEE. The V and J ends lost 3 bases and 3 bases respectively, with 13 bases between them. Written as DNA, the CDR3 is TGTGCCAGCAGCTACAGCGGAGTTATCTACGAGCAGTACTTC. It yields the protein CASSYSGVIYEQYF.

The chain has TRBV10-3 and TRBJ2-2, with TRBD2 matching 8 bases. J was trimmed by 5 bases and V by 9 bases; bases with no gene match: 8. Germline-derived CDR1 and CDR2 are ENHRY and SYGVKD. The CDR3 is 14 amino acids. As DNA, the CDR3 is TGTGCCATACCAGCGGGAGAGGGAACCGGGGAGCTGTTTTTT. Translated: CAIPAGEGTGELFF.

The V and J genes are TRBV7-9 and TRBJ2-3; D not resolved. This CDR3 comprises 15 residues. The V and J ends lost 3 bases and 4 bases respectively, with 14 bases between them. The V gene's germline CDR1 is SEHNR and CDR2 FQNEAQ (reference sequence). CDR3 nucleotide sequence: TGTGCCAGCAGCTTTAGCCGAGGCCGCGCAGATACGCAGTATTTT. Protein: CASSFSRGRADTQYF.

This clone was picked up a small number of times. V is TRBV25-1 and J is TRBJ1-4; 10 bases agree with TRBD1. J was trimmed by 7 bases and V by 4 bases; bases with no gene match: 3. The CDR3 loop spans 14 amino acids. Germline CDR1 and CDR2: MGHDK and SYGVNS. The CDR3 coding sequence is TGTGCCAGCAGTGGACAGGGGGCGGGTGAAAAACTGTTTTTT. Protein product: CASSGQGAGEKLFF.

The V gene is TRBV7-9, the J gene TRBJ1-2, with unresolved D. V was shortened by 4 bases and J by 7 bases, with 22 bases between the two germline ends. This CDR3 spans 16 amino acids. Per the germline V gene, CDR1 is SEHNR and CDR2 is FQNEAQ (reference sequence). CDR3 nucleotide sequence: TGTGCCAGCAGCTCCCAAATTGTAGTCGGATCTAGTGGCTACACCTTC. Translated, it gives CASSSQIVVGSSGYTF.

The gene calls are TRBV6-5 and TRBJ1-1; a possible D gene is TRBD1 (5 bases). Germline assignment: CDR1 MNHEY and CDR2 SVGAGI. Trimming pared 0 bases from V and 1 base from J, leaving 9 bases between. The CDR3 length is 15 residues. The CDR3 DNA reads as TGTGCCAGCAGTTACTCGACAGTTCGGAACACTGAAGCTTTCTTT. Protein product: CASSYSTVRNTEAFF.

The chain carries TRBV19 and TRBJ1-1; TRBD1 agrees at 9 bases. V shed 5 bases, J shed 3 bases, and the junction held 10 bases outside the gene matches. Germline V gene sequence: CDR1 LNHDA, CDR2 SQIVND (reference sequence). CDR3 size: 16 residues. The CDR3 nucleotides read TGTGCCAGTAGTGCTCTCGGGACAGGGTTTTACACTGAAGCTTTCTTT. This codes for CASSALGTGFYTEAFF. Full variable domain (remainder filled in from reference TRBV19 and TRBJ1-1): DGGITQSPKYLFRKEGQNVTLSCEQNLNHDAMYWYRQDPGQGLRLIYYSQIVNDFQKGDIAEGYSVSREKKESFPLTVTSAQKNPTAFYLCASSALGTGFYTEAFFGQGTRLTVV.

The chain links TRBV12-5 to TRBJ1-1; D is ambiguous. With 5 bases removed from V and 1 base from J, the gap between germline ends came to 8 bases. CDR3 length: 13 amino acids. Germline CDR1 and CDR2: LGHNT and FRNRAP. The CDR3 sequence: CASGPNRNTEAFF. The CDR3 DNA reads TGTGCTAGTGGTCCGAATAGGAACACTGAAGCTTTCTTT.